These T cell receptor beta chains were read from a single sample in a study of blood T cell repertoires in COVID-19. Some clones are missing from TCRdb's copy, which holds only in-frame ones; the method was immunoSEQ multiplex PCR. Here the sample spans about 330,000 clones, 87% being singletons. Sequenced sample: peripheral blood. The source is a man aged 25-40 years with COVID-19, enrolled during active disease. Each CDR3 is given with its conserved first and last residue. A D gene is named only where the DNA matches it firmly. Not every row has a clone size; where given, it reads once, few, many or a size class.

v_gene	d_gene	abundance	j_gene	CDR3aa	CDR3nt
TRBV28	-	-	TRBJ1-2	CASSLPTVGYTF	TGTGCCAGCAGTTTACCAACAGTCGGCTACACCTTC
TRBV5-1	TRBD1	-	TRBJ2-7	CASRAGTGTYEQYF	TGCGCCAGCAGGGCCGGGACAGGGACCTACGAGCAGTACTTC
TRBV6-1	-	-	TRBJ1-1	CASSDMNSGYTEAFF	TGTGCCAGCAGTGATATGAACAGCGGGTACACTGAAGCTTTCTTT
TRBV19	-	once	TRBJ2-2	CASSMSGSTGELFF	TGTGCCAGTAGTATGTCGGGGAGCACCGGGGAGCTGTTTTTT
TRBV5-1	-	-	TRBJ1-4	CASSLVGPENEKLFF	TGCGCCAGCAGCCTGGTGGGCCCAGAGAATGAAAAACTGTTTTTT
TRBV6-5	-	-	TRBJ2-7	CASSYHDSIYEQYF	TGTGCCAGCAGTTACCACGACAGTATCTACGAGCAGTACTTC
TRBV5-1	-	-	TRBJ2-7	CASSPQGGASYEQYF	TGCGCCAGCAGCCCACAGGGGGGGGCCAGCTACGAGCAGTACTTC
TRBV7-2	-	-	TRBJ2-1	CASSLGQYNEQFF	TGTGCCAGCAGCTTAGGCCAGTACAATGAGCAGTTCTTC
TRBV7-2	-	few	TRBJ2-1	CATTEYNEQFF	TGTGCCACCACAGAATACAATGAGCAGTTCTTC
TRBV4-2	-	-	TRBJ2-6	CASSQTRASSGANVLTF	TGTGCCAGCAGCCAAACCCGAGCCTCCTCTGGGGCCAACGTCCTGACTTTC
TRBV15	-	-	TRBJ1-4	CATSPRPGVGEKLFF	TGTGCCACCAGCCCTCGGCCAGGGGTAGGAGAAAAACTGTTTTTT
TRBV6-5	-	-	TRBJ2-7	CASSYGGSYEQYF	TGTGCCAGCAGTTACGGAGGATCCTACGAGCAGTACTTC
TRBV12-3/TRBV12-4	-	-	TRBJ2-5	CASSLVQETQYF	TGTGCCAGCAGTTTGGTGCAGGAGACCCAGTACTTC
TRBV30	TRBD1	-	TRBJ1-1	CAWTGTGGNMNTEAFF	TGTGCCTGGACTGGGACAGGGGGCAACATGAACACTGAAGCTTTCTTT
TRBV27	-	-	TRBJ2-7	CASSYAGNGYEQYF	TGTGCCAGCAGTTACGCAGGGAATGGGTACGAGCAGTACTTC
TRBV6-1	-	-	TRBJ1-1	CASSESSYRRGTEAFF	TGTGCCAGCAGTGAAAGTAGCTATCGGAGAGGAACTGAAGCTTTCTTT
TRBV6-2/TRBV6-3	-	-	TRBJ2-7	CASSYQGLVYEQYF	TGTGCCAGCAGTTACCAGGGGTTAGTCTACGAGCAGTACTTC
TRBV24-1	TRBD2	-	TRBJ2-1	CATSDLLTSGSSNEQFF	TGTGCCACCAGTGATCTCCTTACTAGCGGGAGCTCGAATGAGCAGTTCTTC
TRBV6-5	-	-	TRBJ1-2	CASKLPGQTNYGYTF	TGTGCCAGCAAGTTACCCGGACAGACGAACTATGGCTACACCTTC
TRBV2	-	-	TRBJ2-1	CASSPGKVPPYNEQFF	TGTGCCAGCAGCCCAGGGAAGGTCCCCCCCTACAATGAGCAGTTCTTC
TRBV7-9	TRBD2	-	TRBJ2-1	CASSLQAGGGEQFF	TGTGCCAGCAGCTTACAGGCGGGAGGAGGTGAGCAGTTCTTC
TRBV5-6	-	-	TRBJ2-5	CASSFLGGGSETQYF	TGTGCCAGCAGCTTTCTAGGGGGGGGCTCGGAGACCCAGTACTTC
TRBV4-1	TRBD1	few	TRBJ1-6	CASSLGQEGNSPLHF	TGCGCCAGCAGCCTTGGACAGGAGGGTAATTCACCCCTCCACTTT
TRBV6-5	TRBD1	-	TRBJ2-7	CASSYSRTGEVEQYF	TGTGCCAGCAGTTACTCGCGGACAGGGGAGGTCGAGCAGTACTTC
TRBV5-1	TRBD1	-	TRBJ1-2	CASSFTGGSYGYTF	TGCGCCAGCAGCTTTACAGGGGGCTCCTATGGCTACACCTTC
TRBV6-2/TRBV6-3	TRBD1	once	TRBJ2-2	CASSYRGTVFTGELFF	TGTGCCAGCAGTTACCGAGGGACAGTGTTCACCGGGGAGCTGTTTTTT
TRBV9	-	-	TRBJ2-7	CASSEGAGYEQYF	TGTGCCAGCAGCGAAGGGGCTGGCTACGAGCAGTACTTC
TRBV12-3/TRBV12-4	TRBD1	-	TRBJ1-2	CASSPGGHYGYTF	TGTGCCAGCTCGCCAGGGGGGCACTATGGCTACACCTTC
TRBV28	TRBD2	-	TRBJ2-7	CASSSPSGQPYEQYF	TGTGCCAGCAGCTCCCCTAGCGGTCAACCCTACGAGCAGTACTTC
TRBV18	TRBD2	-	TRBJ2-1	CASSPALAGENEQFF	TGTGCCAGCTCACCAGCACTAGCGGGGGAGAATGAGCAGTTCTTC
TRBV5-1	TRBD1	-	TRBJ2-7	CASSPGTGLPYEQYF	TGCGCCAGCAGCCCGGGGACAGGGCTCCCCTACGAGCAGTACTTC
TRBV7-9	TRBD1	-	TRBJ1-2	CASSSWGTGGPTDGYTF	TGTGCCAGCAGCTCGTGGGGGACAGGGGGCCCGACGGATGGCTACACCTTC
TRBV5-1	TRBD1	-	TRBJ1-6	CASSLEGQAISSYNSPLHF	TGCGCCAGCAGCTTGGAGGGACAGGCGATCAGCTCCTATAATTCACCCCTCCACTTT
TRBV7-3	-	-	TRBJ2-6	CASSLLASGANVLTF	TGTGCCAGCAGCTTATTGGCCTCTGGGGCCAACGTCCTGACTTTC
TRBV24-1	-	-	TRBJ2-1	CATSDQGYYEQFF	TGTGCCACCAGTGACCAGGGTTATTATGAGCAGTTCTTC
TRBV5-1	TRBD1	-	TRBJ1-4	CASSLGQGHEKLFF	TGCGCCAGCAGCTTAGGACAGGGTCACGAAAAACTGTTTTTT
TRBV11-2	-	-	TRBJ1-3	CASSLAPAGNTIYF	TGTGCCAGCAGCTTAGCCCCGGCTGGAAACACCATATATTTT
TRBV7-9	-	-	TRBJ1-3	CASSSSTISSGNTIYF	TGTGCCAGCAGCTCGAGCACCATCTCCTCTGGAAACACCATATATTTT
TRBV9	TRBD1	-	TRBJ1-6	CASSAGQINSPLHF	TGTGCCAGCAGCGCGGGACAGATTAATTCACCCCTCCACTTT
TRBV9	TRBD1	-	TRBJ2-7	CASSVEQGASYEQYF	TGTGCCAGCAGCGTAGAACAGGGGGCCTCCTACGAGCAGTACTTC